This T cell receptor beta chain was recorded in a study of CD8+ T cells in alopecia areata. This clone has just one count. After isolation, RNA underwent reverse transcription to generate cDNA as the sequencing template. Some clones are missing from TCRdb's copy, which holds only in-frame ones; the method was immunoSEQ multiplex PCR. Of 150,000 to 200,000 clones in the sample, about 54% were seen once. Treatment of the sample: oral pan-JAK inhibitor, 5-10 mg twice daily. The CDR3 is made up of 14 amino acids. The V end lost 3 bases, the J end lost 0 bases, and 3 bases lay between the germline ends. The germline CDR1 and CDR2 sequences are ENHRY and SYGVKD.

This specimen was CD4+ T cells sorted from blood, taken between weeks 55 and 65, from a patient treated with tofacitinib. This chain joins TRBV10-3 and TRBJ2-6; D gene ambiguous. This TCR was recovered from a human donor with alopecia areata. DNA of the CDR3: TGTGCCATCAGTGAAAACTCTGGGGCCAACGTCCTGACTTTC. Amino acids: CAISENSGANVLTF.